The 11 T cell receptor beta chains listed next were all sequenced from one sample in a study of blood T cell repertoires in COVID-19. Generated by immunoSEQ multiplex PCR, the TCRdb table keeps only in-frame clones and is missing some. The data hold about 250,000 clones, with about 86% observed a single time. Sequenced: peripheral blood. The receptor source for this set is a man in his forties with active or convalescent COVID-19.

The chain links TRBV6-5 to TRBJ1-1; 9 bases align to TRBD1. The length of the CDR3 is 14 residues. V shed 7 bases and J 3 bases; nucleotides not matched to a gene: 6. Germline V gene sequence: CDR1 MNHEY, CDR2 SVGAGI. CDR3 residues: CASTTGQGHTEAFF. The CDR3 DNA reads as TGTGCCAGCACCACGGGACAGGGACACACTGAAGCTTTCTTT.

The rearrangement joins TRBV2 to TRBJ2-7; TRBD2 matches 8 bases. From germline, CDR1 is SNHLY and CDR2 FYNNEI. The CDR3 consists of 15 residues. The junction had 6 bases not matched to a gene; V was cut back by 4 bases and J by 1 base. CDR3 coding DNA: TGTGCCAGCAGTGGGGGAGGCGGGGGGTCCTACGAGCAGTACTTC. It encodes CASSGGGGGSYEQYF.

The genes are TRBV5-1 and TRBJ2-7; the match to TRBD1 covers 7 bases. V dropped 7 bases and J dropped 4; count of bases not matched to a gene: 14. Germline values: CDR1 SGHRS, CDR2 YFSETQ. The CDR3 length is 15 residues. Here the CDR3 reads CASCPGTASVYEQYF. The DNA for the CDR3 is TGCGCCAGCTGCCCCGGGACAGCCTCGGTTTACGAGCAGTACTTC.

The rearrangement uses TRBV6-5 and TRBJ1-1; TRBD1 agrees at 11 bases. The CDR3 has 14 residues. Trimming at V came to 6 bases and at J to 7 bases, leaving 7 bases not matched to a gene. Germline assignment: CDR1 MNHEY and CDR2 SVGAGI. In nucleotides, the CDR3 is TGTGCCAGCAGGACCGGGACAGGGGGGGGTGAAGCTTTCTTT. Protein: CASRTGTGGGEAFF.

The chain is built from TRBV7-2 and TRBJ1-5, with 8 bases that match TRBD1. Germline-derived CDR1 and CDR2 are SGHTA and FQGNSA. The CDR3 spans 16 residues. The ends lost 5 bases at V and 2 bases at J; junction bases unmatched: 8. CDR3 amino acids: CASSTAGGEGNQPQHF. In DNA form, the CDR3 reads TGTGCCAGCAGCACCGCAGGGGGCGAGGGCAATCAGCCCCAGCATTTT.

This rearrangement joins TRBV29-1 to TRBJ1-5; D not certain. With 0 bases removed from V and 0 bases from J, the gap between germline ends came to 3 bases. This CDR3 comprises 13 residues. Germline V gene lookup returns CDR1 SQVTM and CDR2 ANQGSEA. The CDR3 nucleotides read TGCAGCGTTGAAGACAGTAGCAATCAGCCCCAGCATTTT. Its protein product is CSVEDSSNQPQHF.

The chain has TRBV5-1 and TRBJ1-1, with a weak D call TRBD1 (6 bases). CDR1 is SGHRS and CDR2 is YFSETQ in the germline V gene. The CDR3 consists of 15 residues. V was cut by 4 bases and J by 2 bases, with 15 bases left in between. The CDR3 region has the DNA TGCGCCAGCAGCGGGGGCCTCCGGTTTAACACTGAAGCTTTCTTT. Protein product: CASSGGLRFNTEAFF.

The V and J genes are TRBV10-3 and TRBJ1-2; 8 positions match TRBD1. Germline trimming cut 4 bases from V and 1 base from J; bases unmatched to any gene: 5. This CDR3 comprises 15 residues. In germline, CDR1 is ENHRY, CDR2 SYGVKD. The CDR3 region has the DNA TGTGCCATCAGTGCGGGACAGGAAATTAACTATGGCTACACCTTC. The encoded protein is CAISAGQEINYGYTF.

Comments on this clone: The sample contains more than one DNA sequence encoding this CDR3. This sequence joins TRBV12-3 or TRBV12-4 and TRBJ2-7; 7 bases match TRBD1. This CDR3 has 13 residues. Germline trimming cut 3 bases from V and 3 bases from J; bases unmatched to any gene: 2. DNA for the CDR3: TGTGCCAGCAGTTTGGGACAGAGCTACGAGCAGTACTTC. This encodes CASSLGQSYEQYF.

The chain links TRBV7-9 to TRBJ2-5; 8 bases line up with TRBD2. Germline V lookup: CDR1 SEHNR, CDR2 FQNEAQ (reference sequence). CDR3 length equals 15 residues. The ends lost 5 bases at V and 3 bases at J; junction bases unmatched: 8. The CDR3 region is CASSPSTGGEETQYF. The CDR3, as DNA: TGTGCCAGCAGCCCATCGACGGGAGGGGAAGAGACCCAGTACTTC.

The chain has TRBV7-2 and TRBJ2-1, with TRBD1 as a possible D gene (5 bases). The CDR3 consists of 13 residues. Germline CDR1 SGHTA, CDR2 FQGNSA. The V end lost 3 bases, the J end lost 8 bases, and 11 bases lay between the germline ends. CDR3 DNA sequence: TGTGCCAGCAGCTTGATTGGGGCCCATGAGCAGTTCTTC. The encoded protein is CASSLIGAHEQFF. Full variable domain (remainder filled in from reference TRBV7-2 and TRBJ2-1): GAGVSQSPSNKVTEKGKDVELRCDPISGHTALYWYRQSLGQGLEFLIYFQGNSAPDKSGLPSDRFSAERTGGSVSTLTIQRTQQEDSAVYLCASSLIGAHEQFFGPGTRLTVL.